These 11 T cell receptor beta chains were sequenced from one sample in a study of cytomegalovirus exposure and HLA in healthy donors. The study ran its PCR with 60 Vbeta and 13 Jbeta primers. Generated by immunoSEQ multiplex PCR, the TCRdb table keeps only in-frame clones and is missing some. Here the sample spans about 100,000 clones, roughly 83% being singletons. Material for sequencing was PBMCs. The receptors were sampled from a female donor in good health and CMV-seropositive.

The V call is TRBV7-9, the J call TRBJ1-1, with 7 bases identical to TRBD1. The CDR3 length is 16 residues. Per germline, CDR1 SEHNR and CDR2 FQNEAQ (reference sequence). With V trimmed by 1 base and J by 0 bases, 5 bases remained unmatched. DNA for the CDR3: TGTGCCAGCAGCTTAGTACTGGGACAGTTGAACACTGAAGCTTTCTTT. This codes for CASSLVLGQLNTEAFF.

The CDR3 here is CASSEGLRQGGAGANVLTF. CDR3 DNA: TGTGCCAGCAGCGAGGGACTTCGTCAAGGGGGGGCAGGGGCCAACGTCCTGACTTTC. This rearrangement joins TRBV7-2 to TRBJ2-6; weak D call: TRBD2 (7 bases). Germline V CDR1 and CDR2: SGHTA, FQGNSA. V dropped 5 bases and J dropped 4 bases, with 24 bases sitting between them. The CDR3 has 19 residues.

The CDR3 nucleotides read TGTGCCAGCAGTTTAAAGGGTGGCGGGTCCCCCTACGAGCAGTACTTC. Encoded protein: CASSLKGGGSPYEQYF. The rearrangement uses TRBV27 and TRBJ2-7; perhaps TRBD2 as D (5 bases). This CDR3 contains 16 residues. The germline V gene has CDR1 MNHEY and CDR2 SMNVEV (reference sequence). Trimming shortened V by 2 bases and J by 2 bases, and 16 bases separated the two germline ends.

The chain carries TRBV19 and TRBJ1-2; 9 positions match TRBD1. The V segment lost 1 base and the J segment 4 bases; nucleotides outside the gene matches: 4. The CDR3 sequence is 15 residues long. CDR1 is LNHDA and CDR2 is SQIVND in the germline V gene (reference sequence). The chain's CDR3 is CASSIGGQGVYGYTF. DNA for the CDR3: TGTGCCAGTAGTATAGGGGGACAGGGCGTCTATGGCTACACCTTC.

The chain carries TRBV4-3 and TRBJ2-6, with TRBD1 as a possible D gene (5 bases). V was clipped by 4 bases and J by 0 bases, with 16 bases between them. Germline V lookup: CDR1 LGHNA, CDR2 YSLEER. The CDR3 spans 18 residues. The CDR3, as DNA: TGCGCCAGCAGCCTCCAGGGTCCTAGGGTCTCTGGGGCCAACGTCCTGACTTTC. This translates into CASSLQGPRVSGANVLTF.

J is TRBJ2-2 and V is TRBV25-1; D possibly corresponds to TRBD1 (5 bases). From germline, CDR1 is MGHDK and CDR2 SYGVNS. The CDR3 totals 17 residues. The ends were cut back, 1 base at V and 2 bases at J, with 14 bases in the middle. The CDR3 loop is CASSESRQGVNTGELFF. CDR3 in DNA: TGTGCCAGCAGTGAATCGAGGCAGGGTGTAAACACCGGGGAGCTGTTTTTT.

This clone has a single count. The V and J genes are TRBV2 and TRBJ2-5; 9 nucleotides line up with TRBD2. In germline, CDR1 is SNHLY, CDR2 FYNNEI. The CDR3 contains 13 residues. The V and J ends lost 6 bases and 5 bases, in that order; junction bases with no gene match: 4. For the CDR3, the DNA is TGTGCCAGCAGGAAGGGACTAGCCGAGACCCAGTACTTC. It specifies CASRKGLAETQYF.

The table lists this clone with a few counts. The J gene is TRBJ1-6, the V gene TRBV7-9; TRBD1 is a possible D gene (6 bases). Germline V CDR1 and CDR2: SEHNR, FQNEAQ (reference sequence). V gave up 5 bases and J gave up 8 bases, with 16 bases separating them. The CDR3 is 15 amino acids. The CDR3 spells CASSVETGMYSPLHF. CDR3 bases: TGTGCCAGCAGCGTAGAAACAGGGATGTATTCACCCCTCCACTTT.

The chain recombines TRBV13 with TRBJ2-7; D is undetermined. CDR3 length: 14 residues. V lost 4 bases and J lost 0, with 10 bases in between. CDR1 is PRHDT, CDR2 FYEKMQ, per germline (reference sequence). In DNA form, the CDR3 reads TGTGCCAGCAGCTCTCCGGTCGTCTCCTACGAGCAGTACTTC. Its translation is CASSSPVVSYEQYF. The entire variable domain, with the rest obtained from reference TRBV13 and TRBJ2-7, is as follows: AAGVIQSPRHLIKEKRETATLKCYPIPRHDTVYWYQQGPGQDPQFLISFYEKMQSDKGSIPDRFSAQQFSDYHSELNMSSLELGDSALYFCASSSPVVSYEQYFGPGTRLTVT.

The CDR3: CSVAVRGGHGYTF. CDR3 sequence (DNA): TGCAGCGTTGCGGTCAGGGGAGGGCATGGCTACACCTTC. This chain joins TRBV29-1 and TRBJ1-2, with D tentatively TRBD1 (6 bases). V was cut by 4 bases and J by 6 bases, with 15 bases left in between. The germline V gene encodes CDR1 SQVTM and CDR2 ANQGSEA. The CDR3 extends over 13 amino acids.

This clone was counted only a few times. CDR3 protein: CASRLTTLEYGEAFF. CDR3 DNA sequence: TGTGCCAGCAGGCTTACAACGCTGGAGTATGGTGAAGCTTTCTTT. The chain recombines TRBV7-8 with TRBJ1-1, with no clear D. The CDR3 loop spans 15 amino acids. Germline values: CDR1 SGHVS, CDR2 FQNEAQ. The V gene lost 6 bases and the J gene lost 7 bases, with 21 bases spanning the gap.